This T cell receptor (beta chain) is from a study of CD8+ T cells in alopecia areata. Study results and limitations: Because one nonresponder was included, the link of baseline CD8+ expansion to response is considered uncertain. Between patients, shared TCR sequences were less clear than in mice. This was possibly due in part to HLA diversity in the patient population.

It was cDNA, reverse transcribed from extracted RNA, that served as the sequencing template. Using immunoSEQ multiplex PCR, the repertoire was profiled, and TCRdb retains in-frame clones only, with some absent. The sample lists 210,000 or so clones, 66% occurring once. V was shortened by 1 base and J by 0 bases, with 10 bases between the two germline ends. The CDR3 runs to 16 residues. The germline gives CDR1 KGHSH, CDR2 LQKENI. The treatment is: oral pan-JAK inhibitor, 5-10 mg twice daily. Remarks on this clone: What it binds is not known.

This specimen consisted of CD4+ T cells sorted from blood, obtained at approximately week 42, from a patient treated with tofacitinib. The source is a human donor with alopecia areata. The chain uses TRBV18 and TRBJ2-1; D not resolved. This CDR3 reads CASSPLAAISYNEQFF. In DNA form, the CDR3 reads TGTGCCAGCTCACCACTTGCGGCAATCTCCTACAATGAGCAGTTCTTC.